The following is a T cell receptor (beta chain) sequence with its context. Assay used: immunoSEQ multiplex PCR; TCRdb lists only in-frame clones, some missing. This table holds 65,000 to 90,000 clones, 92% found once. This entry is derived from a study of OX40 agonist ivuxolimab in advanced cancers. As for the study in general: Those treated in dose escalation had hepatocellular carcinoma, melanoma, renal cell cancer or head and neck cancer. Enrollees could have had prior anti-PD-1, anti-PD-L1 or anti-CTLA-4 therapy, which roughly 40% had received.

The germline V gene encodes CDR1 SQVTM and CDR2 ANQGSEA. This CDR3 contains 13 residues. V gave up 1 base and J gave up 0 bases, with 7 bases separating them. This sequence joins TRBV29-1 and TRBJ2-7, with a tentative D call TRBD1 (5 bases). The source of this sequence is an adult with an advanced solid tumor such as melanoma, head and neck, liver or kidney cancer. Sequencing was performed on CD4+ or CD8+ T cells sorted from blood, taken in a trial of the OX40 agonist ivuxolimab. The CDR3 here is CSVEGDSSYEQYF. The CDR3 nucleotides read TGCAGCGTTGAAGGCGACAGCTCCTACGAGCAGTACTTC.